One and the same sample provided the 24 T cell receptor beta chains below, sequenced in a study of shared clonotypes between healthy human individuals. TCRdb's copy holds only in-frame clones and misses some; the assay was immunoSEQ multiplex PCR. The table has roughly 1,600,000 clones, roughly 98.5% seen once. Sample: naive CD4+ T cells sorted from blood. The sample's subset: CD45RA+ positively selected. These receptors originate from a man between 25 and 39 years old in good health.

The chain combines TRBV19 with TRBJ2-1; 10 bases are shared with TRBD2. The CDR3 loop spans 17 amino acids. V lost 4 bases and J lost 8; bases outside the gene matches: 14. Germline V gene lookup returns CDR1 LNHDA and CDR2 SQIVND (reference sequence). The CDR3 sequence: CASSTTVLAGVSDEQFF. The CDR3 DNA reads TGTGCCAGTAGTACCACCGTCCTAGCGGGAGTCTCCGATGAGCAGTTCTTC. The full variable domain, with the rest looked up from reference TRBV19 and TRBJ2-1, is DGGITQSPKYLFRKEGQNVTLSCEQNLNHDAMYWYRQDPGQGLRLIYYSQIVNDFQKGDIAEGYSVSREKKESFPLTVTSAQKNPTAFYLCASSTTVLAGVSDEQFFGPGTRLTVL.

J is TRBJ2-5 and V is TRBV5-1, with D maybe TRBD1 (6 bases). Looked up from germline, CDR1 is SGHRS and CDR2 is YFSETQ. There are 16 residues in the CDR3. Trimming took off 4 bases at V and 4 bases at J, with 20 bases between the two ends. The CDR3 spells CASSPQIQGRGETQYF. The CDR3 coding sequence is TGCGCCAGCAGCCCTCAAATCCAGGGGAGAGGAGAGACCCAGTACTTC. Filled out from reference TRBV5-1 and TRBJ2-5, the complete variable domain reads KAGVTQTPRYLIKTRGQQVTLSCSPISGHRSVSWYQQTPGQGLQFLFEYFSETQRNKGNFPGRFSGRQFSNSRSEMNVSTLELGDSALYLCASSPQIQGRGETQYFGPGTRLLVL.

Only one count was recorded for this clone. The chain couples TRBV5-1 to TRBJ1-4, with a possible D match to TRBD1 (5 bases). The CDR3 totals 14 residues. Germline V CDR1 and CDR2: SGHRS, YFSETQ. V gave up 5 bases and J gave up 4 bases, with 12 bases separating them. The CDR3 coding sequence is TGCGCCAGCAGGGTTCGACAGAATAATGAAAAACTGTTTTTT. Its translation: CASRVRQNNEKLFF.

This clone was recorded only once. The chain couples TRBV7-9 to TRBJ2-6, with TRBD2 matching over 10 bases. V lost 3 bases to trimming and J lost 0 bases; unmatched junction nucleotides: 5. The CDR3 spans 18 residues. In germline, CDR1 is SEHNR, CDR2 FQNEAQ (reference sequence). The CDR3 loop is CASSLGSGRSSGANVLTF. DNA for the CDR3: TGTGCCAGCAGCTTGGGTAGCGGGAGGTCCTCTGGGGCCAACGTCCTGACTTTC.

To note about this clone: The same CDR3 can be traced to other DNA sequences in this sample. V gene TRBV18 combines with J gene TRBJ2-7; D perhaps matches TRBD1 (6 bases). The germline CDR1 and CDR2 sequences are KGHSH and LQKENI. Trimming took off 1 base at V and 3 bases at J, with 7 bases between the two ends. The CDR3 runs to 13 residues. CDR3 in amino acids: CASSPRQDYEQYF. CDR3 DNA: TGTGCCAGCTCACCACGACAGGACTACGAGCAGTACTTC. Filled out from reference TRBV18 and TRBJ2-7, the complete variable domain reads NAGVMQNPRHLVRRRGQEARLRCSPMKGHSHVYWYRQLPEEGLKFMVYLQKENIIDESGMPKERFSAEFPKEGPSILRIQQVVRGDSAAYFCASSPRQDYEQYFGPGTRLTVT.

As regards this clone: The same CDR3 can be traced to other DNA sequences in this sample. The chain joins TRBV18 to TRBJ2-5, with D perhaps matching TRBD1 (6 bases). The CDR3 runs 15 residues. Germline CDR1 is KGHSH and CDR2 is LQKENI. V was clipped by 0 bases and J by 1 base, with 9 bases between them. DNA of the CDR3: TGTGCCAGCTCACCACCCGGACAGACCCAAGAGACCCAGTACTTC. This sequence encodes CASSPPGQTQETQYF.

The chain joins TRBV4-1 to TRBJ2-2, with 7 bases that match TRBD2. The CDR3 spans 16 residues. Trimming cost V 1 base and J 7 bases; bases outside gene matches: 9. Germline-derived CDR1 and CDR2 are MGHRA and YSYEKL. Here the CDR3 DNA reads TGCGCCAGCAGCCAAGTACCGGGAGCGGGAATCGGGGAGCTGTTTTTT. Translation gives CASSQVPGAGIGELFF.

In regard to this clone: The same CDR3 arises from other DNA sequences in this sample as well. The chain joins TRBV4-3 to TRBJ2-7; D uncertain. V lost 1 base to trimming and J lost 1 base, with 5 bases between them. Germline lookup yields CDR1 LGHNA and CDR2 YSLEER. The CDR3 spans 13 residues. The CDR3 sequence: CASSQVVSYEQYF. In nucleotides, the CDR3 is TGCGCCAGCAGCCAAGTTGTGTCCTACGAGCAGTACTTC.

About this clone itself: At the DNA level, this CDR3 is encoded by other sequences in the same sample as well. J is TRBJ2-7 and V is TRBV11-1, with D hard to call. The CDR3 is made up of 13 amino acids. V gave up 1 base and J gave up 1 base, with 5 bases separating them. Germline loops: CDR1 SGHAT, CDR2 FQDESV (reference sequence). CDR3 residues: CASSLGQSYEQYF. The CDR3 DNA sequence: TGTGCCAGCAGCTTAGGTCAGTCCTACGAGCAGTACTTC.

J is TRBJ2-2 and V is TRBV19, with D hard to call. Germline CDR1 is LNHDA and CDR2 is SQIVND (reference sequence). The CDR3 extends over 15 amino acids. The V and J ends lost 9 bases and 2 bases respectively, with 16 bases between them. CDR3 nucleotides: TGTGCCAGCCTTAAACCGGCCACAAACACCGGGGAGCTGTTTTTT. This codes for CASLKPATNTGELFF. Supplemented by reference TRBV19 and TRBJ2-2, the full variable domain reads DGGITQSPKYLFRKEGQNVTLSCEQNLNHDAMYWYRQDPGQGLRLIYYSQIVNDFQKGDIAEGYSVSREKKESFPLTVTSAQKNPTAFYLCASLKPATNTGELFFGEGSRLTVL.

The chain employs TRBV7-9 and TRBJ2-1; 7 nucleotides align to TRBD1. This CDR3 contains 15 residues. The V gene end was trimmed by 1 base and the J gene end by 6 bases; junction bases not matched to a gene: 6. Germline CDR1 and CDR2: SEHNR and FQNEAQ (reference sequence). The CDR3, as DNA: TGTGCCAGCAGCTTAGTATGGGACAGTCTCAATGAGCAGTTCTTC. Translation gives CASSLVWDSLNEQFF.

The J gene is TRBJ2-6, the V gene TRBV11-2; D gene uncertain. The length of the CDR3 is 16 residues. The ends were cut back, 3 bases at V and 0 bases at J, with 9 bases in the middle. Germline loops: CDR1 SGHAT, CDR2 FQNNGV. CDR3: CASSFSRPSGANVLTF. The DNA of the CDR3 is TGTGCCAGCAGCTTTTCCCGACCCTCTGGGGCCAACGTCCTGACTTTC. Filled out from reference TRBV11-2 and TRBJ2-6, the complete variable domain reads EAGVAQSPRYKIIEKRQSVAFWCNPISGHATLYWYQQILGQGPKLLIQFQNNGVVDDSQLPKDRFSAERLKGVDSTLKIQPAKLEDSAVYLCASSFSRPSGANVLTFGAGSRLTVL.

CDR3 bases: TGCGCCAGCAGCTTGGCCCGCGGTACAGGGGCCGCCCTTAACACTGAAGCTTTCTTT. Translating gives CASSLARGTGAALNTEAFF. V is TRBV5-1 and J is TRBJ1-1; 7 nucleotides agree with TRBD1. The ends lost 0 bases at V and 2 bases at J; junction bases unmatched: 16. Germline V gene lookup returns CDR1 SGHRS and CDR2 YFSETQ. The CDR3 is made up of 19 amino acids.

V usage is TRBV27 and J usage is TRBJ2-1; 15 positions match TRBD2. The CDR3 has 15 amino acids. CDR1 and CDR2 from the germline V gene are MNHEY and SMNVEV (reference sequence). After removal of 4 bases from V and 7 bases from J, the junction contained 2 bases not matched to a gene. CDR3 amino acids: CASSSGTSGRNEQFF. CDR3 nucleotides: TGTGCCAGCAGTTCCGGGACTAGCGGGAGGAATGAGCAGTTCTTC.

The chain employs TRBV28 and TRBJ1-4; TRBD1 matches at 8 bases. With 5 bases clipped from V and 7 bases from J, the junction kept 6 bases outside the gene matches. The germline V gene has CDR1 MDHEN and CDR2 SYDVKM. The CDR3 is 14 residues long. The CDR3 nucleotides read TGTGCCAGCAGTAGGACAGGGTTGGTTGAAAAACTGTTTTTT. Its translation is CASSRTGLVEKLFF. Drawing the rest from reference TRBV28 and TRBJ1-4, the complete variable domain is DVKVTQSSRYLVKRTGEKVFLECVQDMDHENMFWYRQDPGLGLRLIYFSYDVKMKEKGDIPEGYSVSREKKERFSLILESASTNQTSMYLCASSRTGLVEKLFFGSGTQLSVL.

The chain uses TRBV5-1 and TRBJ2-5; 9 bases map to TRBD2. The germline CDR1 and CDR2 sequences are SGHRS and YFSETQ. The V and J ends lost 0 bases and 4 bases, in that order; junction bases with no gene match: 4. This CDR3 has 15 residues. This chain's CDR3 is CASSLAALAGETQYF. The CDR3, as DNA: TGCGCCAGCAGCTTGGCCGCACTAGCGGGAGAGACCCAGTACTTC.

The chain carries TRBV10-1 and TRBJ2-3, with 7 nucleotides matching TRBD1. CDR1 is WNHNN and CDR2 is SYGVQD in the germline V gene (reference sequence). The CDR3 totals 16 residues. V shed 3 bases and J 1 base; nucleotides not matched to a gene: 7. The CDR3 DNA sequence: TGCGCCAGCAGTGAACGCCTGACAGGGCGCACAGATACGCAGTATTTT. This codes for CASSERLTGRTDTQYF.

The chain employs TRBV19 and TRBJ2-7; 8 bases are a match to TRBD2. CDR3 length equals 14 residues. From germline, CDR1 is LNHDA and CDR2 SQIVND (reference sequence). V lost 9 bases to trimming and J lost 2 bases; unmatched junction nucleotides: 9. In DNA, the CDR3 is TGTGCCAGCGGAGTAGCGGGATCCCCCTACGAGCAGTACTTC. Protein sequence: CASGVAGSPYEQYF.

This chain connects TRBV6-5 to TRBJ2-7; TRBD2 matches 8 bases. Germline V gene sequence: CDR1 MNHEY, CDR2 SVGAGI. There are 15 residues in the CDR3. Trimming took 0 bases from V and 6 from J; bases not matched to a gene: 7. CDR3 sequence: CASSYSAGGSSEQYF. CDR3 DNA: TGTGCCAGCAGTTACTCGGCGGGAGGATCGAGCGAGCAGTACTTC.

Comments on this clone: This sample also contains other DNA sequences that code for the same CDR3. V is TRBV20-1 and J is TRBJ2-7; unclear D gene. This CDR3 is built from 10 residues. In germline, CDR1 is DFQATT, CDR2 SNEGSKA (reference sequence). Trimming took 5 bases from V and 3 from J, leaving 5 bases between them. This chain's CDR3 is CSAGFYEQYF. DNA of the CDR3: TGCAGTGCTGGGTTCTACGAGCAGTACTTC.

This chain connects TRBV5-6 to TRBJ2-3; 8 bases are a match to TRBD2. CDR3 length: 16 amino acids. With V trimmed by 3 bases and J by 5 bases, 11 bases remained unmatched. Germline CDR1 SGHDT, CDR2 YYEEEE. The CDR3 region is CASSSTSGLGGDTQYF. CDR3 DNA sequence: TGTGCCAGCAGCTCTACTAGCGGTCTTGGGGGAGATACGCAGTATTTT.

The gene calls are TRBV28 and TRBJ2-5; D remains unclear. The CDR3 length is 14 residues. Germline assignment: CDR1 MDHEN and CDR2 SYDVKM. Deletions cut 6 bases from V and 4 bases from J, with 15 bases between. CDR3 sequence reads: CASRPIRWPETQYF. DNA for the CDR3: TGTGCCAGCAGACCTATCCGCTGGCCAGAGACCCAGTACTTC.

The V call is TRBV11-2, the J call TRBJ2-1; tentative D call: TRBD2 (6 bases). The CDR3 is 18 residues long. V shed 0 bases and J shed 9 bases, with 24 bases lying between them. Germline assignment: CDR1 SGHAT and CDR2 FQNNGV. The CDR3 nucleotides read TGTGCCAGCAGCTTAGATGGGGTGCGGGACCACCCGCGAGGTGAGCAGTTCTTC. Protein product: CASSLDGVRDHPRGEQFF.

This chain uses TRBV4-3 with TRBJ2-7; the D gene is possibly TRBD2 (6 bases). The CDR3 is 15 residues long. V was clipped by 2 bases and J by 4 bases, with 15 bases between them. Per germline, CDR1 LGHNA and CDR2 YSLEER. CDR3 region: CASSQRREELYEQYF. The CDR3 DNA reads as TGCGCCAGCAGCCAAAGAAGGGAGGAATTGTACGAGCAGTACTTC.